The 20 T cell receptor beta chains in this list originate from one sample, sequenced in a study of T cells in women clearing cervical HPV infection. Only in-frame clones appear in the TCRdb table, and some are missing; sequencing was by immunoSEQ multiplex PCR. Here the sample table reports more than 20,000 clones. The sample consisted of blood buffy coat. These receptors were collected from a woman aged 18 to 75 with a cervical HPV16 infection that either progressed to CIN3+ or cleared (not recorded which).

A remark on this clone: The CDR3 goes on 3 residues after the read ends, and that part is filled in from the germline J gene. V and J are TRBV29-1 and TRBJ2-5, with D tentatively TRBD1 (5 bases). Germline-derived CDR1 and CDR2 are SQVTM and ANQGSEA. This CDR3 contains 11 residues. V shed 4 bases and J shed 5 bases, with 8 bases lying between them. The CDR3 here is CSVGRGETQYF. Incomplete CDR3 DNA: TGCAGCGTTGGTAGGGGCGAGACC.

Comments on this clone: Read data end 3 residues before the CDR3 end; the end is taken from the germline J gene. The rearrangement links TRBV6-2 or TRBV6-3 to TRBJ2-7; D ambiguous. Trimming left V 2 bases short and J 0 bases short, with 14 bases between. CDR1 is MNHEY and CDR2 is SVGEGT in the germline V gene. CDR3 length equals 16 residues. CDR3 residues: CASSYRVAEYSYEQYF. The CDR3 bases that were read are TGTGCCAGCAGTTACCGTGTGGCGGAATACTCCTACGAG.

As to this clone: Read coverage stops 3 residues before the CDR3 terminus; the germline J gene supplies the remainder. The chain has TRBV10-2 and TRBJ1-1; D remains ambiguous. V was trimmed by 3 bases and J by 0 bases, leaving 11 bases between them. The CDR3 loop spans 15 amino acids. CDR1 is WSHSY, CDR2 SAAADI, per germline. The CDR3 DNA, read in part, is TGCGCCAGCAGTGATCCTACAGCCATGAACACTGAA. It is translated as CASSDPTAMNTE. The CDR3 as a whole reads CASSDPTAMNTEAFF.

Regarding this clone: The CDR3 is cut off 3 residues early in the read; its end comes from the germline J gene. The chain carries TRBV2 and TRBJ1-5; 8 bases are shared with TRBD1. Losses at the gene ends were 5 bases for V and 2 bases for J; bases not matched to a gene: 5. The CDR3 consists of 15 residues. Germline V CDR1 and CDR2: SNHLY, FYNNEI. The CDR3 protein is CASSRGGQGNQPQHF. The CDR3 DNA, read in part, is TGTGCCAGCAGTAGGGGGGGACAGGGCAATCAGCCC.

In regard to this clone: Read sequence stops 3 residues before the CDR3 end, and the germline J gene provides the missing end. V gene TRBV5-1 combines with J gene TRBJ2-1; the match to TRBD1 covers 9 bases. CDR3 length equals 16 residues. Germline V gives CDR1 SGHRS, CDR2 YFSETQ. Trimming at V came to 4 bases and at J to 2 bases, leaving 7 bases not matched to a gene. The CDR3 bases that were read are TGCGCCAGCAGCCGAACCGGGACAGGGACCTACAATGAG. It encodes CASSRTGTGTYNE. In full, the CDR3 reads CASSRTGTGTYNEQFF.

Turning to this clone: The DNA ends 3 residues before the CDR3 does, and the rest of the CDR3 is filled in from the germline J gene. The chain carries TRBV5-1 and TRBJ2-7; 7 positions agree with TRBD1. The CDR3 sequence is 17 residues long. With V trimmed by 3 bases and J by 3 bases, 15 bases remained unmatched. The germline gives CDR1 SGHRS, CDR2 YFSETQ. The part of the CDR3 DNA that was read is TGCGCCAGCAGCTCCAACCTTTTTGGACAGGCCGTCTACGAG. This codes for CASSSNLFGQAVYE. The full CDR3 sequence reads CASSSNLFGQAVYEQYF.

In the case of this clone: With the read ending 3 residues before the CDR3 end, the germline J gene is used to fill in that end. The chain employs TRBV7-8 and TRBJ2-7, with D possibly matching TRBD2 (6 bases). The CDR3 sequence is 13 residues long. Trimming shortened V by 1 base and J by 6 bases, and 10 bases separated the two germline ends. Germline lookup yields CDR1 SGHVS and CDR2 FQNEAQ. The CDR3 loop is CASSLVHGGEQYF. The covered CDR3 bases are TGTGCCAGCAGCTTAGTTCACGGGGGCGAG.

In the case of this clone: The read comes to an end 3 residues before the CDR3 does, leaving the germline J gene to fill in the end. V and J are TRBV7-6 and TRBJ1-6; D remains ambiguous. Per the germline V gene, CDR1 is SGHVS and CDR2 is FNYEAQ. With 4 bases removed from V and 6 bases from J, the gap between germline ends came to 7 bases. The CDR3 extends over 13 amino acids. The sequenced CDR3 bases are TGTGCCAGCAGCTCGTCGGGTAATTCACCC. It translates to CASSSSGNSP. The whole CDR3 reads CASSSSGNSPLHF.

A remark on this clone: The read stops 3 residues short of the end of the CDR3; the missing end is completed from the germline J gene. The V call is TRBV29-1, the J call TRBJ2-3, with 9 bases lining up with TRBD2. The CDR3 length is 13 residues. With V trimmed by 4 bases and J by 4 bases, 3 bases remained unmatched. Germline-derived CDR1 and CDR2 are SQVTM and ANQGSEA. The CDR3 reads CSVGGRAADTQYF. The CDR3 DNA, read in part, is TGCAGCGTTGGCGGGAGGGCGGCAGATACG.

Details on this clone: The read stops 3 residues short of the end of the CDR3; the missing end is completed from the germline J gene. The chain has TRBV30 and TRBJ2-7, with 7 bases aligning to TRBD1. CDR1 is GTSNPN, CDR2 SVGIG, per germline (reference sequence). This CDR3 has 12 amino acids. V was pared by 4 bases and J by 6 bases, with 6 bases of the junction left unmatched. The DNA read from the CDR3 is TGTGCCTGGAATTCCGACAGGGTCGAG. Protein sequence: CAWNSDRVE. The CDR3 in its entirety is CAWNSDRVEQYF.

About this clone itself: The CDR3 goes on 3 residues after the read ends, and that part is filled in from the germline J gene. This sequence joins TRBV5-1 and TRBJ2-3; the match to TRBD1 covers 9 bases. V trimming: 5 bases; J trimming: 3 bases; junction bases outside the gene matches: 7. CDR3 size: 15 residues. The germline V gene encodes CDR1 SGHRS and CDR2 YFSETQ. The CDR3 is CASSPGTGRTDTQYF. The sequenced part of the CDR3 DNA is TGCGCCAGCAGTCCCGGGACAGGGAGGACAGATACG.

Comments on this clone: The CDR3 goes on 3 residues after the read ends, and that part is filled in from the germline J gene. V and J are TRBV20-1 and TRBJ2-5; D is perhaps TRBD2 (6 bases). Per the germline V gene, CDR1 is DFQATT and CDR2 is SNEGSKA (reference sequence). V was trimmed by 0 bases and J by 5 bases, leaving 13 bases between them. This CDR3 has 14 amino acids. The CDR3 DNA, read in part, is TGCAGTGCTAGAGATGGCGGGATTTCGGAGACC. Translating it yields CSARDGGISET. The complete CDR3 sequence is CSARDGGISETQYF.

Comment on this clone: Coverage ceases 3 residues before the CDR3 finishes, and the germline J gene fills in the end. This chain links TRBV5-6 with TRBJ1-5; D is perhaps TRBD1 (5 bases). Trimming removed 4 bases from V and 7 bases from J, with 12 bases in between. This CDR3 has 13 residues. Germline CDR1 reads SGHDT; CDR2 reads YYEEEE. The sequenced part of the CDR3 DNA is TGTGCCAGCAGCACGCAGGGTAGCCAGCCC. It is translated as CASSTQGSQP. Given in full, the CDR3 is CASSTQGSQPQHF. Filled out from reference TRBV5-6 and TRBJ1-5, the complete variable domain reads DAGVTQSPTHLIKTRGQQVTLRCSPKSGHDTVSWYQQALGQGPQFIFQYYEEEERQRGNFPDRFSGHQFPNYSSELNVNALLLGDSALYLCASSTQGSQPQHFGDGTRLSIL.

Details on this clone: The CDR3 extends 3 residues past the end of the read, so its final part is completed from the germline J gene. The V and J genes are TRBV20-1 and TRBJ2-3; 8 positions agree with TRBD2. The CDR3 is made up of 13 amino acids. J lost 5 bases, V lost 7 bases, and 8 bases had no gene match. The V gene's germline CDR1 is DFQATT and CDR2 SNEGSKA (reference sequence). CDR3 sequence: CSVAGGGVDTQYF. CDR3 bases read: TGCAGTGTGGCGGGGGGAGGTGTAGATACG.

Turning to this clone: The CDR3 is cut off 3 residues early in the read; its end comes from the germline J gene. The V gene is TRBV5-1, the J gene TRBJ2-7; D possibly corresponds to TRBD1 (6 bases). V was cut by 3 bases and J by 4 bases, with 8 bases left in between. Germline CDR1 is SGHRS and CDR2 is YFSETQ. This CDR3 has 12 residues. CDR3 bases read: TGCGCCAGCAGCTACGGACAGTACGAG. This translates into CASSYGQYE. The whole CDR3 sequence reads CASSYGQYEQYF.

Of note for this clone: The read halts 3 residues ahead of the CDR3 end, with the missing end drawn from the germline J gene. This chain uses TRBV20-1 with TRBJ2-1; 7 bases fit TRBD1. The CDR3 consists of 13 residues. The ends lost 8 bases at V and 2 bases at J; junction bases unmatched: 6. Germline V CDR1 and CDR2: DFQATT, SNEGSKA (reference sequence). The part of the CDR3 DNA that was read is TGCAGTATATACGGGACAGCCTACAATGAG. It specifies CSIYGTAYNE. The CDR3, in full, reads CSIYGTAYNEQFF.

As for this clone: The read terminates 3 residues before the CDR3 end, so the remaining end is supplied by the germline J gene. The chain joins TRBV5-1 to TRBJ2-2; 8 bases align to TRBD1. J gave up 1 base and V 3 bases, and 2 bases lay outside the gene matches. CDR3 size: 15 residues. Looked up from germline, CDR1 is SGHRS and CDR2 is YFSETQ. The sequenced CDR3 bases are TGCGCCAGCAGCTCAGGGGGCTGGAACACCGGGGAG. It translates to CASSSGGWNTGE. From start to end, the CDR3 is CASSSGGWNTGELFF.

Worth noting for this clone: The sequenced fragment ends 3 residues before the CDR3 boundary, so the rest is inferred from the germline J gene. This rearrangement joins TRBV7-2 to TRBJ2-7; the match to TRBD2 covers 9 bases. There are 15 residues in the CDR3. The junction had 2 bases not matched to a gene; V was cut back by 0 bases and J by 2 bases. Germline V gene sequence: CDR1 SGHTA, CDR2 FQGNSA. The sequenced part of the CDR3 DNA is TGTGCCAGCAGCTTAGCAGCTAGCGGGGCCTACGAG. As protein: CASSLAASGAYE. The full CDR3 is CASSLAASGAYEQYF.

As to this clone: The CDR3 end lies 3 residues beyond the end of the read and is filled in from the germline J gene. The V call is TRBV6-2 or TRBV6-3, the J call TRBJ1-5; tentative D call: TRBD1 (6 bases). The CDR3 totals 14 residues. Germline CDR1 reads MNHEY; CDR2 reads SVGEGT. V lost 6 bases, J lost 0 bases, and 9 bases lay in between. The sequenced CDR3 bases are TGTGCCAGCAGGACAGGTTATAGCAATCAGCCC. It is translated as CASRTGYSNQP. The full CDR3 is CASRTGYSNQPQHF.

Worth noting for this clone: The CDR3 goes on 3 residues after the read ends, and that part is filled in from the germline J gene. The gene calls are TRBV29-1 and TRBJ2-7, with D possibly matching TRBD1 (6 bases). The CDR3 sequence is 13 residues long. V gave up 4 bases and J gave up 4 bases, with 14 bases separating them. Germline V lookup: CDR1 SQVTM, CDR2 ANQGSEA. The CDR3 DNA, read in part, is TGCAGCGTTGGCATCAGGGGAAGGTACGAG. Translating gives CSVGIRGRYE. The full-length CDR3 reads as CSVGIRGRYEQYF.